These T cell receptor beta chains were read from a single sample in a study of identifying expanded T cells in peripheral blood. Produced via immunoSEQ multiplex PCR; TCRdb's table is partial and in-frame only. The sample includes tens of thousands of clones, nearly 90% of them seen just once. The sample consisted of blood. The source is a person between 18 and 75 years old in good health. The CDR3 runs from the conserved cysteine through the conserved F or W.

CDR3 length	J gene	V gene	CDR3 protein
15	TRBJ1-6	TRBV13	CASSLQGAYNSPLHF
15	TRBJ2-7	TRBV5-1	CASSLDRVNPYEQYF
12	TRBJ1-2	TRBV2	CASTLQGRGYTF
15	TRBJ2-5	TRBV9	CASSDSIADEETQYF
15	TRBJ2-5	TRBV6-5	CASDRGGGPGETQYF
13	TRBJ1-5	TRBV30	CAWSRQGDQPQHF
15	TRBJ1-3	TRBV6-6	CASSYGGNSGNTIYF
12	TRBJ2-1	TRBV18	CASSREADEQFF
13	TRBJ2-4	TRBV15	CATSRTQGAIQYF
14	TRBJ2-4	TRBV5-4	CASSLQGSKNIQYF
16	TRBJ1-4	TRBV5-4	CASSLGEGSWGEKLFF
17	TRBJ1-3	TRBV11-3	CASSSRATQNSGNTIYF
15	TRBJ2-6	TRBV30	CAWSTGTSGANVLTF
15	TRBJ2-3	TRBV6-1	CASSTTGDVTDTQYF
14	TRBJ1-2	TRBV6-1	CASSTGPSLGGYTF
16	TRBJ1-3	TRBV9	CASSVDPLGTRNTIYF
13	TRBJ2-4	TRBV5-6	CASSLGTDNIQYF
16	TRBJ2-6	TRBV19	CASSRRQGAGANVLTF
11	TRBJ2-7	TRBV6-5	CASSYRYEQYF
14	TRBJ1-3	TRBV11-2	CASIGRDSGNTIYF
14	TRBJ2-7	TRBV4-3	CASSQVLGGYEQYF
19	TRBJ2-7	TRBV30	CAWSVRGLAGDLSSYEQYF
13	TRBJ1-1	TRBV28	CASSPERKGAAFF
11	TRBJ2-1	TRBV20-1	CSIVPYNEQFF
15	TRBJ2-1	TRBV14	CASSYDYLRYNEQFF
14	TRBJ2-5	TRBV5-8	CASSLDRVQETQYF
13	TRBJ1-4	TRBV10-3	CAISETGSEKLFF